This TCR beta chain came from a study of T cells in Graves' hyperthyroidism and ophthalmopathy. At the level of the study: Blood was drawn when the patient was first diagnosed and still untreated.

This clonotype has just a few counts. Losses at the gene ends were 11 bases for V and 8 bases for J; bases not matched to a gene: 13. Germline-derived CDR1 and CDR2 are ENHRY and SYGVKD. The CDR3 loop spans 14 amino acids. Regions amplified from RNA transcripts were the TCR beta CDR3 regions. The HTBI set primed first-round TCR CDR3 RT-PCR. From the multiplex PCR reads, TCRdb called clonotypes with MiXCR, one entry per CDR3 protein. This table holds hundreds of thousands of distinct CDR3 sequences, about 14% found once. This TCR was recovered from a woman in her fifties or sixties with Graves' ophthalmopathy. The rearrangement links TRBV10-3 to TRBJ2-1; 9 bases line up with TRBD2. The material sequenced was blood. The CDR3 coding sequence is TGTGCCGCAACGGGGAGTAGCGGGAGTTATGAGCAGTTCTTC. Its translation: CAATGSSGSYEQFF.